This entry features one T cell receptor beta chain sequence. The antigen remains unidentified. These data originate in a study of T cell repertoires in cytomegalovirus infection. Background on the study: Well-studied HLA-B-restricted epitopes and recently identified HLA-C-restricted epitopes of CMV were both used in the study.

TCRdb recomputed calls from the reads with MiXCR, one row per CDR3 protein. The profile shows about 310,000 distinct CDR3 sequences, about 25% of them singletons. The V end was cut by 3 bases, the J end by 4 bases, with 7 bases between. The CDR3 is 13 amino acids. Per the germline V gene, CDR1 is ENHRY and CDR2 is SYGVKD. The receptor was isolated from a human donor in good health (CMV status not recorded). Some clones in this sample may be carry-over from other donors' samples. V gene TRBV10-3 combines with J gene TRBJ1-5; D gene unclear. The sample in question was cultured PBMCs, obtained from culture after CMV antigen stimulation. The CDR3 DNA reads as TGTGCCATCAGTGACTTACAAAATCAGCCCCAGCATTTT. It translates to CAISDLQNQPQHF.